The next 21 T cell receptor beta chains were all read from a single sample in a study of PD-1 blockade in classical Hodgkin lymphoma (dated by TCRdb to 2019 to 2021). Explained via the paper, the time point label denotes: cycle 1 day 1 (C1D1), immediately before nivolumab initiation. Every trial patient had relapsed following autologous stem cell transplantation, and prior brentuximab vedotin exposure was what differed among cohorts A, B and C. The library came from the immunoSEQ multiplex PCR assay. TCRdb re-hosts the immuneACCESS table, in-frame sequences only. Its copies lack some clones; in the studies checked, an unresolved V gene accounts for under half of them, and the cause for the rest is not known. In this sample the table shows some 23,000 clones, roughly three quarters of which occur a single time. Approximately 3.3% of the sample is in the top ten clones. Sample: peripheral blood mononuclear cells (PBMCs), taken at baseline. These receptors all come from a human donor with classical Hodgkin lymphoma.

This clone was picked up a small number of times. The chain uses TRBV7-6 and TRBJ2-7; TRBD1 matches at 11 bases. Germline lookup yields CDR1 SGHVS and CDR2 FNYEAQ. This CDR3 contains 16 residues. Trimming cost V 0 bases and J 3 bases; bases outside gene matches: 4. DNA of the CDR3: TGTGCCAGCAGCTTAGCCGCCGGGACAGGGGGCTACGAGCAGTACTTC. Its translation is CASSLAAGTGGYEQYF.

The chain employs TRBV27 and TRBJ2-7; D gene ambiguous. The CDR3 length is 15 residues. CDR1 is MNHEY and CDR2 is SMNVEV in the germline V gene (reference sequence). V gave up 0 bases and J gave up 7 bases, with 16 bases separating them. This CDR3 reads CASSLSKSLPREQYF. The DNA of the CDR3 is TGTGCCAGCAGTTTATCTAAGTCTCTCCCTCGGGAGCAGTACTTC.

The chain carries TRBV10-3 and TRBJ1-2; 7 bases are a match to TRBD1. Germline trimming cut 4 bases from V and 7 bases from J; bases unmatched to any gene: 9. The germline gives CDR1 ENHRY, CDR2 SYGVKD. This CDR3 region has 14 residues. The CDR3 sequence is CAISGTGSAPGYTF. The DNA for the CDR3 is TGTGCCATCAGTGGGACAGGCTCTGCGCCTGGCTACACCTTC.

This clone appeared a few times. The chain recombines TRBV28 with TRBJ2-1; D not resolved. Trimming took off 1 base at V and 3 bases at J, with 7 bases between the two ends. This CDR3 contains 14 residues. Germline values: CDR1 MDHEN, CDR2 SYDVKM. DNA of the CDR3: TGTGCCAGCAGTTTATTATCAGACTACAATGAGCAGTTCTTC. Protein sequence: CASSLLSDYNEQFF.

The chain recombines TRBV7-2 with TRBJ2-7; D is uncertain. CDR3 size: 12 residues. CDR1 is SGHTA, CDR2 FQGNSA, per germline. Deletions cut 1 base from V and 3 bases from J, with 4 bases between. For the CDR3, the DNA is TGTGCCAGCAGCTTAGAAAGCTACGAGCAGTACTTC. This encodes CASSLESYEQYF.

This chain uses TRBV30 with TRBJ1-2, with TRBD1 identical over 9 bases. CDR3 length equals 14 residues. V lost 6 bases and J lost 4; bases outside the gene matches: 9. Germline V gene lookup returns CDR1 GTSNPN and CDR2 SVGIG (reference sequence). The CDR3 here is CACLLRDRAYGYTF. CDR3 coding DNA: TGTGCCTGTCTCCTCCGGGACAGGGCCTATGGCTACACCTTC. Combining the CDR3 with reference TRBV30 and TRBJ1-2 gives the whole variable domain SQTIHQWPATLVQPVGSPLSLECTVEGTSNPNLYWYRQAAGRGLQLLFYSVGIGQISSEVPQNLSASRPQDRQFILSSKKLLLSDSGFYLCACLLRDRAYGYTFGSGTRLTVV.

J is TRBJ2-3 and V is TRBV11-2; 12 positions match TRBD2. The V segment lost 4 bases and the J segment 2 bases; nucleotides outside the gene matches: 7. The germline CDR1 and CDR2 sequences are SGHAT and FQNNGV. The CDR3 runs 17 residues. CDR3 DNA sequence: TGTGCCAGCAGCTCCGGACTAGCGGGATCCTACACAGATACGCAGTATTTT. Its translation is CASSSGLAGSYTDTQYF.

The chain has TRBV30 and TRBJ2-1; D is tentatively TRBD1 or TRBD2 (5 bases each). CDR3 size: 14 residues. V gave up 3 bases and J gave up 7 bases, with 16 bases separating them. The V gene's germline CDR1 is GTSNPN and CDR2 SVGIG (reference sequence). DNA for the CDR3: TGTGCCTGGAGCCTGGGGGATTGGGCTAATGAGCAGTTCTTC. This encodes CAWSLGDWANEQFF. Together with reference TRBV30 and TRBJ2-1, the CDR3 gives the full variable domain: SQTIHQWPATLVQPVGSPLSLECTVEGTSNPNLYWYRQAAGRGLQLLFYSVGIGQISSEVPQNLSASRPQDRQFILSSKKLLLSDSGFYLCAWSLGDWANEQFFGPGTRLTVL.

The rearrangement joins TRBV6-5 to TRBJ1-2; D is uncertain. CDR1 and CDR2 (germline): MNHEY, SVGAGI. CDR3 length: 14 residues. V gave up 5 bases and J gave up 2 bases, with 12 bases separating them. CDR3 DNA sequence: TGTGCCAGCAGTCCCGAAACAACGAACTATGGCTACACCTTC. It translates to CASSPETTNYGYTF.

The V gene is TRBV9, the J gene TRBJ2-1; 10 nucleotides agree with TRBD2. Germline values: CDR1 SGDLS, CDR2 YYNGEE. J gave up 8 bases and V 2 bases, and 7 bases lay outside the gene matches. The CDR3 is made up of 15 amino acids. This chain's CDR3 is CASSVSSGGLDEQFF. CDR3 DNA sequence: TGTGCCAGCAGCGTTAGTAGCGGGGGGTTGGATGAGCAGTTCTTC.

This chain joins TRBV11-2 and TRBJ1-2; 8 nucleotides match TRBD1. In germline, CDR1 is SGHAT, CDR2 FQNNGV. V lost 3 bases and J lost 5; bases outside the gene matches: 11. This CDR3 contains 16 residues. CDR3 in DNA: TGTGCCAGCAGCTTGGGTGGGACAGGAACCCATTATGGCTACACCTTC. Protein sequence: CASSLGGTGTHYGYTF.

On this clone: The identical CDR3 is also encoded by other nucleotide sequences in the sample. The rearrangement links TRBV28 to TRBJ2-2; possible D gene TRBD1, 6 bases. Trimming removed 2 bases from V and 0 bases from J, with 7 bases in between. CDR3 size: 15 residues. Germline loops: CDR1 MDHEN, CDR2 SYDVKM. CDR3 region: CASSLGGANTGELFF. DNA for the CDR3: TGTGCCAGCAGTTTAGGGGGCGCGAACACCGGGGAGCTGTTTTTT.

This clone was observed a few times. V usage is TRBV11-2 and J usage is TRBJ1-2; TRBD1 aligns across 8 bases. The J segment lost 4 bases and the V segment lost 0 bases, leaving 7 bases of the junction unmatched. Germline V lookup: CDR1 SGHAT, CDR2 FQNNGV. The CDR3 covers 16 residues. CDR3 sequence: CASSLDQGAIAYGYTF. In DNA, the CDR3 is TGTGCCAGCAGCTTAGATCAGGGGGCTATTGCCTATGGCTACACCTTC.

The chain employs TRBV7-3 and TRBJ1-2, with 7 bases fitting TRBD1. The CDR3 runs to 13 residues. The germline V gene has CDR1 SGHTA and CDR2 FQGTGA. J lost 8 bases, V lost 3 bases, and 6 bases had no gene match. The CDR3 bases are TGTGCCAGCAGCTTTGGCTCAGGGGGAGGCTACACCTTC. Protein product: CASSFGSGGGYTF.

The chain carries TRBV27 and TRBJ2-2; D may be TRBD1 (6 bases). Deletions cut 9 bases from V and 3 bases from J, with 11 bases between. The CDR3 contains 13 residues. Germline assignment: CDR1 MNHEY and CDR2 SMNVEV (reference sequence). CDR3 DNA sequence: TGTGCCAGTACACAGGGATACACCGGGGAGCTGTTTTTT. Translating it yields CASTQGYTGELFF.

This clone was observed a few times. The chain is built from TRBV9 and TRBJ1-1, with 7 bases fitting TRBD1. CDR1 is SGDLS, CDR2 YYNGEE, per germline. The junction had 9 bases not matched to a gene; V was cut back by 3 bases and J by 4 bases. The CDR3 length is 15 residues. The CDR3 sequence is CASSGGTVASTEAFF. DNA of the CDR3: TGTGCCAGCAGCGGTGGGACAGTCGCTTCCACTGAAGCTTTCTTT.

This clone was seen just once. In DNA form, the CDR3 reads TGTGCCATCAGGACCGGGACAGGTGACAATGAGCAGTTCTTC. The encoded protein is CAIRTGTGDNEQFF. The chain links TRBV10-3 to TRBJ2-1; TRBD1 matches 8 bases. The CDR3 spans 14 residues. Germline CDR1 ENHRY, CDR2 SYGVKD. V lost 6 bases, J lost 5 bases, and 6 bases stayed unmatched.

V gene TRBV28 combines with J gene TRBJ2-6, with D maybe TRBD2 (6 bases). Germline V gene sequence: CDR1 MDHEN, CDR2 SYDVKM. The V gene lost 2 bases and the J gene lost 4 bases, with 24 bases spanning the gap. There are 20 residues in the CDR3. The CDR3 nucleotides read TGTGCCAGCAGTTTAGGGGGATTTAGACTAGAGGGCCTGGGGGCCAACGTCCTGACTTTC. Translated: CASSLGGFRLEGLGANVLTF.

This clone was counted once. This sequence joins TRBV7-8 and TRBJ2-7; D perhaps matches TRBD1 (5 bases). The CDR3 is made up of 15 amino acids. Germline values: CDR1 SGHVS, CDR2 FQNEAQ. V was cut by 2 bases and J by 1 base, with 12 bases left in between. CDR3 sequence: CASSLRLDTSYEQYF. CDR3 in DNA: TGTGCCAGCAGCTTAAGGCTGGACACTTCCTACGAGCAGTACTTC.

This clone was detected only a few times. The V and J genes are TRBV6-1 and TRBJ2-2; 7 positions match TRBD2. V was clipped by 0 bases and J by 3 bases; unmatched bases: 4. The CDR3 has 16 amino acids. CDR1 and CDR2 from the germline V gene are MNHNS and SASEGT. The CDR3 here is CASSEARGGYTGELFF. The CDR3, as DNA: TGTGCCAGCAGTGAAGCGCGCGGGGGTTACACCGGGGAGCTGTTTTTT.

The CDR3 region is CSASRTDTQYF. The CDR3 nucleotides read TGCAGCGCTTCCCGAACGGATACGCAGTATTTT. The chain uses TRBV29-1 and TRBJ2-3; no clear D gene. The germline gives CDR1 SQVTM, CDR2 ANQGSEA. This CDR3 spans 11 amino acids. Trimming took 7 bases from V and 6 from J, leaving 11 bases between them.